These 7 T cell receptor beta chains originate from one sample sequenced in a study of blood T cell repertoires in COVID-19. The protocol was immunoSEQ multiplex PCR, while the TCRdb copy is restricted to in-frame clones and leaves out a portion. The sample has more than 300,000 clones; approximately 84% are singletons. Sequenced input: PBMCs or T cells enriched from blood (not recorded which). These receptors were obtained from a woman between 18 and 30 years old who had recovered from COVID-19.

This chain links TRBV18 with TRBJ1-1; TRBD1 matches at 11 bases. CDR3 length equals 13 residues. The germline CDR1 and CDR2 sequences are KGHSH and LQKENI. The junction had 2 bases not matched to a gene; V was cut back by 8 bases and J by 3 bases. CDR3 in DNA: TGTGCCAGCGTGGGACAGGGGGACACTGAAGCTTTCTTT. Translation: CASVGQGDTEAFF.

The J gene is TRBJ1-2, the V gene TRBV18; 7 bases are shared with TRBD1. The trim removed 6 bases at V and 1 base at J, leaving 11 bases unmatched. Germline lookup yields CDR1 KGHSH and CDR2 LQKENI. This CDR3 region has 16 residues. The CDR3 spells CASSLQQGKSNYGYTF. The CDR3 nucleotides read TGTGCCAGCTCGCTTCAACAGGGGAAGAGTAACTATGGCTACACCTTC.

V gene TRBV14 combines with J gene TRBJ2-1; tentatively, D is TRBD2 (6 bases). Germline CDR1 SGHDN, CDR2 FVKESK. V dropped 3 bases and J dropped 8 bases, with 20 bases sitting between them. The CDR3 contains 16 residues. The CDR3 bases are TGTGCCAGCAGCCACCTCGGGACTCCGCCAAGGGATGAGCAGTTCTTC. Protein product: CASSHLGTPPRDEQFF. Full variable domain (outside the CDR3, taken from reference TRBV14 and TRBJ2-1): EAGVTQFPSHSVIEKGQTVTLRCDPISGHDNLYWYRRVMGKEIKFLLHFVKESKQDESGMPNNRFLAERTGGTYSTLKVQPAELEDSGVYFCASSHLGTPPRDEQFFGPGTRLTVL.

The J gene is TRBJ1-5, the V gene TRBV10-1, with D maybe TRBD1 (6 bases). Trimming stripped 3 bases from V and 9 bases from J, with 12 bases between. Germline V gene data show CDR1 as WNHNN and CDR2 as SYGVQD (reference sequence). The CDR3 length is 13 residues. The CDR3 loop reads CASSEQGPSPQHF. The DNA of the CDR3 is TGCGCCAGCAGTGAACAGGGACCCTCGCCCCAGCATTTT.

The chain uses TRBV7-9 and TRBJ2-1, with D possibly matching TRBD1 (6 bases). Germline V gene sequence: CDR1 SEHNR, CDR2 FQNEAQ (reference sequence). Trimming took off 5 bases at V and 3 bases at J, with 17 bases between the two ends. CDR3 size: 16 residues. As DNA, the CDR3 is TGTGCCAGCAGCCCCGGTCAGGGGCTCGGCTACAATGAGCAGTTCTTC. It yields the protein CASSPGQGLGYNEQFF. Supplemented by reference TRBV7-9 and TRBJ2-1, the full variable domain reads DTGVSQNPRHKITKRGQNVTFRCDPISEHNRLYWYRQTLGQGPEFLTYFQNEAQLEKSRLLSDRFSAERPKGSFSTLEIQRTEQGDSAMYLCASSPGQGLGYNEQFFGPGTRLTVL.

This clone was detected only once. The genes are TRBV6-5 and TRBJ1-5; TRBD1 agrees at 7 bases. The ends lost 2 bases at V and 6 bases at J; junction bases unmatched: 7. Germline V gene lookup returns CDR1 MNHEY and CDR2 SVGAGI. The CDR3 length is 15 residues. The CDR3 nucleotides read TGTGCCAGCAGTTACCATCAAGACAGGGTTCAGCCCCAGCATTTT. Translated, it gives CASSYHQDRVQPQHF.

The chain combines TRBV4-1 with TRBJ2-7; TRBD2 is a possible D gene (8 bases). Trimming removed 4 bases at V and 3 bases at J, with 19 bases between. The CDR3 runs 16 residues. Per germline, CDR1 MGHRA and CDR2 YSYEKL. CDR3 sequence (DNA): TGCGCCAGCAGCCGGGGCGGGGGGACAGCTCACTACGAGCAGTACTTC. Its translation: CASSRGGGTAHYEQYF.